This T cell receptor beta chain appears in the sequencing data of a study of identifying expanded T cells in peripheral blood. Study-wide results and limits: About 1.2 clones differed between technical replicates, versus approximately 17 and 20 over time. Clone count variance between roughly 2-week samples rose with total template count.

Germline CDR1 MDHEN, CDR2 SYDVKM. Trimming took 6 bases from V and 0 from J, leaving 7 bases between them. The CDR3 extends over 13 amino acids. On this clone: The target antigen is unknown.

Healthy donors had no documented immune events, such as infections, while sampled. Sequenced by immunoSEQ multiplex PCR; TCRdb stores in-frame clones only, minus some. In the table there are more than 45,000 clones, approximately 82% of which are singletons. The receptor comes from a person between 18 and 70 years old in good health. Input material: blood. This chain uses TRBV28 with TRBJ2-3, with a possible D match to TRBD1 (6 bases). CDR3 sequence reads: CASSQGSTDTQYF. CDR3 nucleotide sequence: TGTGCCAGCAGCCAGGGGAGCACAGATACGCAGTATTTT. Full variable domain (remainder filled in from reference TRBV28 and TRBJ2-3): DVKVTQSSRYLVKRTGEKVFLECVQDMDHENMFWYRQDPGLGLRLIYFSYDVKMKEKGDIPEGYSVSREKKERFSLILESASTNQTSMYLCASSQGSTDTQYFGPGTRLTVL.